This T cell receptor beta chain was sequenced during a study of blood T cell repertoires in COVID-19. The germline V gene encodes CDR1 SGHAT and CDR2 FQNNGV. The CDR3 length is 15 residues. The J segment lost 8 bases and the V segment lost 5 bases, leaving 11 bases of the junction unmatched. Profiling relied on immunoSEQ multiplex PCR, and the TCRdb table lists in-frame clones only, not all of them. Seen here are tens of thousands of clones, about nine tenths observed once, and the top ten hold over 1.5%. Sequenced material: peripheral blood. The receptor comes from a woman aged 45-65 years in a cohort sampled during active COVID-19. The rearrangement joins TRBV11-2 to TRBJ1-1; 10 bases line up with TRBD1. CDR3 amino acids: CASSKDRGLNGEAFF. CDR3 bases: TGTGCCAGCAGCAAGGACAGGGGGTTGAATGGGGAAGCTTTCTTT.